Detailed here is one TCR beta chain. Trimming took off 0 bases at V and 3 bases at J, with 8 bases between the two ends. The germline V gene encodes CDR1 LNHNV and CDR2 YYDKDF (reference sequence). The length of the CDR3 is 14 residues. This entry is derived from a study of shared clonotypes between healthy human individuals. TCRdb's table, derived via immunoSEQ multiplex PCR, lists solely in-frame clones and lacks some. The sample carries roughly 2.2 million clones, approximately 93% recorded once. This clonotype was obtained from a man aged 18-30 years in good health. Some clones in this sample may be carry-over from other donors' samples. The specimen was naive CD4+ T cells from PBMCs. The subset: CD45RA+ positively selected. V gene TRBV15 combines with J gene TRBJ1-2, with D possibly matching TRBD1 (5 bases). CDR3 in DNA: TGTGCCACCAGCAGAGAGGGGGGAGACTATGGCTACACCTTC. Its protein is CATSREGGDYGYTF.